Listed here are 28 T cell receptor beta chains from one sample, sequenced in a study of technical replicates of blood from several donors. Produced via immunoSEQ multiplex PCR; TCRdb's table is partial and in-frame only. The data hold around 81,000 clones, with about 81% observed a single time. Sequencing was done on a sample of PBMCs. The receptor source for this set is a human donor in good health. Some clones in this sample may be carry-over from other donors' samples.

Of note for this clone: The junction departs from the called germline gene at one end, perhaps through a read error. V and J are TRBV4-1 and TRBJ2-5; TRBD2 aligns across 15 bases. Per the germline V gene, CDR1 is MGHRA and CDR2 is YSYEKL. The CDR3 is 16 residues long. CDR3 sequence reads: CASSRAVGLAGGPEDF. CDR3 sequence (DNA): TGCGCCAGCAGTCGAGCGGTCGGACTAGCGGGAGGGCCTGAGGACTTC.

J is TRBJ2-5 and V is TRBV14; D is possibly TRBD1 (5 bases). The CDR3 is made up of 14 amino acids. Germline V gene lookup returns CDR1 SGHDN and CDR2 FVKESK. Deletions cut 3 bases from V and 7 bases from J, with 15 bases between. Here the CDR3 reads CASSQNDRWGTQYF. Written as DNA, the CDR3 is TGTGCCAGCAGCCAGAACGACAGATGGGGGACCCAGTACTTC.

This chain connects TRBV7-9 to TRBJ1-4; D ambiguous. Trimming removed 3 bases at V and 0 bases at J, with 5 bases between. CDR3 size: 14 residues. CDR1 SEHNR and CDR2 FQNEAQ come from the germline V gene (reference sequence). The CDR3 DNA follows: TGTGCCAGCAGCTTTGGCCCAACTAATGAAAAACTGTTTTTT. Encoded protein: CASSFGPTNEKLFF.

V usage is TRBV7-9 and J usage is TRBJ2-3, with TRBD2 matching 8 bases. The CDR3 has 15 amino acids. Germline V gene data show CDR1 as SEHNR and CDR2 as FQNEAQ (reference sequence). V gave up 5 bases and J gave up 2 bases; unmatched junction bases: 6. CDR3 amino acids: CASSPRGGITDTQYF. The CDR3, as DNA: TGTGCCAGCAGCCCCCGGGGGGGAATCACAGATACGCAGTATTTT.

This clone is medium-sized within its sample. The genes are TRBV4-2 and TRBJ2-7, with TRBD2 identical over 8 bases. Germline loops: CDR1 LGHNA, CDR2 YNFKEQ. This CDR3 contains 14 residues. Trimming at V came to 5 bases and at J to 4 bases, leaving 7 bases not matched to a gene. CDR3 residues: CASSVLAGIYEQYF. The DNA for the CDR3 is TGTGCCAGCAGCGTCCTAGCGGGTATTTACGAGCAGTACTTC.

The chain couples TRBV9 to TRBJ2-5, with a weak D call TRBD1 (6 bases). V lost 0 bases, J lost 4 bases, and 7 bases lay in between. The CDR3 loop spans 13 amino acids. Germline-derived CDR1 and CDR2 are SGDLS and YYNGEE. CDR3 nucleotide sequence: TGTGCCAGCAGCGTAGCAGGGGCAGAGACCCAGTACTTC. Encoded protein: CASSVAGAETQYF.

The chain employs TRBV21-1 and TRBJ2-3; whether TRBD1, the table's D call, matches the DNA was not checked. TRBV21-1 is given as a pseudogene. The CDR3 runs 17 residues. CDR3 sequence reads: CASSKGLNRVDTDTQYF. The CDR3 DNA is TGTGCCAGCAGCAAAGGTCTGAACAGGGTAGACACAGATACGCAGTATTTT.

This chain links TRBV5-1 with TRBJ1-1; a possible D gene is TRBD1 (6 bases). The CDR3 runs to 14 residues. The V and J ends lost 4 bases and 1 base respectively, with 11 bases between them. Germline V gene sequence: CDR1 SGHRS, CDR2 YFSETQ. CDR3 amino acids: CASSLGTKNTEAFF. As DNA, the CDR3 is TGCGCCAGCAGCCTTGGGACAAAGAACACTGAAGCTTTCTTT.

The chain joins TRBV29-1 to TRBJ1-1; no definite D call. The V end was cut by 7 bases, the J end by 2 bases, with 11 bases between. CDR3 size: 12 residues. Germline-derived CDR1 and CDR2 are SQVTM and ANQGSEA. The CDR3 reads CSGGLINTEAFF. Here the CDR3 DNA reads TGCAGCGGTGGGCTGATTAACACTGAAGCTTTCTTT.

This clone was detected once. The rearrangement joins TRBV18 to TRBJ2-3; 8 bases align to TRBD1. Germline CDR1 KGHSH, CDR2 LQKENI. Trimming cost V 6 bases and J 6 bases; bases outside gene matches: 17. The CDR3 consists of 17 residues. CDR3 nucleotide sequence: TGTGCCAGCTCCCGGAGACTGGACAGGGATTTTTCGGATACGCAGTATTTT. This translates into CASSRRLDRDFSDTQYF.

The CDR3 coding sequence is TGTGCCAGCTCAGGCTCTAGCGGCCACTACAATGAGCAGTTCTTC. It encodes CASSGSSGHYNEQFF. The chain combines TRBV18 with TRBJ2-1; 7 bases fit TRBD2. The CDR3 has 15 residues. Germline CDR1 and CDR2: KGHSH and LQKENI. With 5 bases clipped from V and 3 bases from J, the junction kept 7 bases outside the gene matches.

The chain uses TRBV6-1 and TRBJ2-1; tentatively, D is TRBD1 (5 bases). The CDR3 has 14 residues. The germline V and J ends were trimmed by 7 bases and 3 bases, with 13 bases remaining between them. Germline V CDR1 and CDR2: MNHNS, SASEGT. CDR3 sequence (DNA): TGTGCCAGCACTGCTACAGGATTCTACAATGAGCAGTTCTTC. Translating gives CASTATGFYNEQFF.

This rearrangement joins TRBV25-1 to TRBJ2-1, with 9 bases identical to TRBD2. With V trimmed by 5 bases and J by 7 bases, 9 bases remained unmatched. CDR1 MGHDK and CDR2 SYGVNS come from the germline V gene. The CDR3 length is 15 residues. Written as DNA, the CDR3 is TGTGCCAGCAGTTCAGCGGGGGGCCGGGGGAATGAGCAGTTCTTC. This codes for CASSSAGGRGNEQFF.

The chain couples TRBV7-9 to TRBJ1-5, with TRBD1 matching 7 bases. Trimming cost V 6 bases and J 6 bases; bases outside gene matches: 17. The CDR3 is made up of 17 amino acids. Germline V gives CDR1 SEHNR, CDR2 FQNEAQ (reference sequence). CDR3 nucleotide sequence: TGTGCCAGCAGTTGGAATTATGACAGGGAAGTTAGTCAGCCCCAGCATTTT. It encodes CASSWNYDREVSQPQHF.

The V gene is TRBV19, the J gene TRBJ2-6, with 11 bases lining up with TRBD1. V gave up 3 bases and J gave up 2 bases; unmatched junction bases: 6. The CDR3 covers 18 residues. Germline CDR1 is LNHDA and CDR2 is SQIVND (reference sequence). CDR3 bases: TGTGCCAGTAGTATGGGGACAGGGGGTAGTGCTGGGGCCAACGTCCTGACTTTC. Translating it yields CASSMGTGGSAGANVLTF.

CDR3 sequence (DNA): TGTGCCAGCAGTTTGTTGGGAGCTGAAGCTTTCTTT. Translation gives CASSLLGAEAFF. V is TRBV27 and J is TRBJ1-1, with D uncertain. CDR3 length equals 12 residues. The germline CDR1 and CDR2 sequences are MNHEY and SMNVEV (reference sequence). V lost 3 bases and J 6 bases, leaving 8 bases between the germline ends.

V is TRBV7-7 and J is TRBJ2-1; 11 bases are a match to TRBD2. Germline CDR1 is SSHAT and CDR2 is FNYEAQ (reference sequence). With V trimmed by 1 base and J by 9 bases, 8 bases remained unmatched. The CDR3 runs to 16 residues. The CDR3 nucleotides read TGTGCCAGCAGCTTAGAAGGGCTAGCGGGGGGCGGTGAGCAGTTCTTC. This encodes CASSLEGLAGGGEQFF.

The chain has TRBV7-9 and TRBJ2-1; D is uncertain. Looked up from germline, CDR1 is SEHNR and CDR2 is FQNEAQ (reference sequence). V was cut by 3 bases and J by 10 bases, with 10 bases left in between. There are 12 residues in the CDR3. CDR3: CASSLLGLEQFF. CDR3 bases: TGTGCCAGCAGCTTGCTGGGCCTGGAGCAGTTCTTC.

This clone was detected only once. V usage is TRBV7-3 and J usage is TRBJ2-1; 14 nucleotides agree with TRBD2. CDR1 and CDR2 from the germline V gene are SGHTA and FQGTGA. This CDR3 region has 15 residues. The ends lost 5 bases at V and 8 bases at J; junction bases unmatched: 5. The CDR3 loop reads CASSQTSGRAYEQFF. The CDR3 DNA sequence: TGTGCCAGCAGCCAGACTAGCGGGAGGGCCTATGAGCAGTTCTTC.

The chain uses TRBV7-9 and TRBJ2-1; D is perhaps TRBD2 (6 bases). The CDR3 length is 17 residues. V dropped 1 base and J dropped 4 bases, with 17 bases sitting between them. Per germline, CDR1 SEHNR and CDR2 FQNEAQ (reference sequence). The CDR3 DNA reads as TGTGCCAGCAGCTTAGGACTCGCCGGGAGTTTTTACAATGAGCAGTTCTTC. It encodes CASSLGLAGSFYNEQFF. Full variable domain (outside the CDR3, taken from reference TRBV7-9 and TRBJ2-1): DTGVSQNPRHKITKRGQNVTFRCDPISEHNRLYWYRQTLGQGPEFLTYFQNEAQLEKSRLLSDRFSAERPKGSFSTLEIQRTEQGDSAMYLCASSLGLAGSFYNEQFFGPGTRLTVL.

The genes are TRBV6-4 and TRBJ1-1; D is unresolved. CDR3 length: 13 amino acids. Germline V gives CDR1 MRHNA, CDR2 SNTAGT. Trimming pared 4 bases from V and 0 bases from J, leaving 6 bases between. CDR3 sequence (DNA): TGTGCCAGCAGTGCGAGTTTGAACACTGAAGCTTTCTTT. Residues: CASSASLNTEAFF.

This sequence joins TRBV7-2 and TRBJ2-5; D remains unclear. V was trimmed by 8 bases and J by 5 bases, leaving 9 bases between them. The CDR3 extends over 11 amino acids. Germline CDR1 and CDR2: SGHTA and FQGNSA. CDR3 sequence reads: CASGSRETQYF. The CDR3 DNA sequence: TGTGCCAGCGGCTCGAGGGAGACCCAGTACTTC.

The V and J genes are TRBV20-1 and TRBJ2-3; D is unresolved. Trimming stripped 4 bases from V and 6 bases from J, with 5 bases between. The CDR3 consists of 10 residues. CDR1 is DFQATT and CDR2 is SNEGSKA in the germline V gene (reference sequence). In DNA form, the CDR3 reads TGCAGTGCTATCGAGGATACGCAGTATTTT. As protein: CSAIEDTQYF.

J is TRBJ1-2 and V is TRBV5-6; the D gene is possibly TRBD1 (6 bases). The CDR3 runs 15 residues. The V end was cut by 4 bases, the J end by 3 bases, with 16 bases between. CDR1 SGHDT and CDR2 YYEEEE come from the germline V gene. In nucleotides, the CDR3 is TGTGCCAGCAGCCCCTGGCTGGGACACCACTATGGCTACACCTTC. Protein product: CASSPWLGHHYGYTF.

The chain recombines TRBV6-1 with TRBJ2-3; a weak D match, TRBD2 (5 bases). The CDR3 spans 13 residues. In germline, CDR1 is MNHNS, CDR2 SASEGT. V lost 1 base, J lost 5 bases, and 7 bases lay in between. The CDR3 DNA reads TGTGCCAGCAGTGAAGAGGCGGGAGATACGCAGTATTTT. Translated, it gives CASSEEAGDTQYF.

J is TRBJ1-1 and V is TRBV19; D is ambiguous. Germline loops: CDR1 LNHDA, CDR2 SQIVND (reference sequence). The CDR3 loop spans 12 amino acids. V was clipped by 7 bases and J by 4 bases, with 10 bases between them. The CDR3 spells CASMAAGTEAFF. The CDR3, as DNA: TGTGCCAGTATGGCCGCGGGCACTGAAGCTTTCTTT. The full variable domain, with the rest looked up from reference TRBV19 and TRBJ1-1, is DGGITQSPKYLFRKEGQNVTLSCEQNLNHDAMYWYRQDPGQGLRLIYYSQIVNDFQKGDIAEGYSVSREKKESFPLTVTSAQKNPTAFYLCASMAAGTEAFFGQGTRLTVV.

The chain has TRBV28 and TRBJ1-2, with TRBD1 matching over 7 bases. The CDR3 is 14 residues long. The ends lost 8 bases at V and 4 bases at J; junction bases unmatched: 10. From germline, CDR1 is MDHEN and CDR2 SYDVKM. CDR3 sequence reads: CASAAGQPTYGYTF. The CDR3 nucleotides are TGTGCCAGCGCCGCGGGACAGCCGACCTATGGCTACACCTTC.

The rearrangement uses TRBV4-3 and TRBJ2-2; TRBD2 matches 11 bases. J was trimmed by 7 bases and V by 1 base; bases with no gene match: 5. There are 16 residues in the CDR3. Germline CDR1 LGHNA, CDR2 YSLEER. The CDR3 loop is CASSQVTSGGSGELFF. The DNA of the CDR3 is TGCGCCAGCAGCCAAGTTACTAGCGGGGGAAGCGGGGAGCTGTTTTTT.